What follows is one T cell receptor (beta chain) and its context. Every patient had relapsed following autologous stem cell transplantation, and cohorts differed in brentuximab vedotin exposure. Negative selection with magnetic separation was used to purify CD4+ T cells from thawed PBMCs. Responses achieved at best were complete response, partial response or progressive disease. The data derive from a study of PD-1 blockade in classical Hodgkin lymphoma. Germline V gene lookup returns CDR1 SGDLS and CDR2 YYNGEE. This CDR3 has 13 residues. V was trimmed by 4 bases and J by 5 bases, leaving 12 bases between them. Using immunoSEQ multiplex PCR, the repertoire was profiled, and TCRdb retains in-frame clones only, with some absent. In the table there are roughly 25,000 clones, roughly 84% of which are singletons.

Sequencing used CD4+ T cells from blood, obtained at baseline. The chain employs TRBV9 and TRBJ1-2; D might be TRBD1 (6 bases). This sequence originates from a human donor with classical Hodgkin lymphoma. The CDR3 nucleotides read TGTGCCAGCAGCTCGCACGGACAGTATGGCTACACCTTC. Encoded protein: CASSSHGQYGYTF.